This entry describes one T cell receptor beta chain. Germline V gene data show CDR1 as LGHDT and CDR2 as YNNKEL (reference sequence). Trimming pared 1 base from V and 7 bases from J, leaving 20 bases between. The CDR3 runs 16 residues. The data originate from a study of control samples from healthy donors and cancer patients. Some clones are missing from TCRdb's copy, which holds only in-frame ones; the method was immunoSEQ multiplex PCR. The repertoire includes about 51,000 clones, roughly 90% of them detected once, and about 39% sits in the top ten. The clonotype originates from a man aged 50-60 years with head and neck cancer. The material sequenced was PBMCs. This rearrangement joins TRBV3-1 (or the pseudogene TRBV3-2) to TRBJ2-7; D is possibly TRBD2 (5 bases). The CDR3 reads CASSQALPSTVREQYF. The CDR3 region has the DNA TGTGCCAGCAGCCAAGCCCTGCCTAGCACGGTTCGGGAGCAGTACTTC.